The rows below give T cell receptor beta chains drawn from one sample of a study of blood T cell repertoires in COVID-19. TCRdb keeps only in-frame clones here, not all; method: immunoSEQ multiplex PCR. Among 75,000 to 95,000 clones listed, around 79% were seen once. Sequenced material: peripheral blood. All receptors derive from a woman aged 80 or over with active or convalescent COVID-19. The CDR3 runs from the conserved cysteine through the conserved F or W. A D gene is named only where the DNA matches it firmly. Where a row states a size, it is once, few, many or the class of an expanded clone; other rows omit it.

d_gene	v_gene	abundance	j_gene	CDR3nt	CDR3aa
TRBD1	TRBV6-6	-	TRBJ2-7	TGTGCCAGCAGTTACTCTGCCAGGGGGCCCTACGAGCAGTACTTC	CASSYSARGPYEQYF
-	TRBV18	-	TRBJ2-1	TGTGCCAGCTCACCAACAGGGTCCAACTCCTACAATGAGCAGTTCTTC	CASSPTGSNSYNEQFF
-	TRBV7-2	few	TRBJ2-3	TGTGCCAGCAGCTTAGAGGCCCAGGTCACAGATACGCAGTATTTT	CASSLEAQVTDTQYF
-	TRBV6-8	-	TRBJ2-7	TGTGCCAGCAGTTACCCTACGGGGATGGCGAGCTCCTACGAGCAGTACTTC	CASSYPTGMASSYEQYF
-	TRBV7-6	-	TRBJ2-3	TGTGCCAGCAGCCCCCGCCCCGGTGGCACAGATACGCAGTATTTT	CASSPRPGGTDTQYF
TRBD2	TRBV10-3	-	TRBJ2-1	TGTGCCATCAGCCACTCGACTAGCGGGAGGGTAGGCAATGAGCAGTTCTTC	CAISHSTSGRVGNEQFF
-	TRBV7-9	-	TRBJ1-3	TGTGCCAGCAGCCTGGGAGGCTCTGGAAACACCATATATTTT	CASSLGGSGNTIYF
TRBD2	TRBV25-1	-	TRBJ2-3	TGTGCCAGCAGTGAATTCGCCGCGGGGGGAGATACGCAGTATTTT	CASSEFAAGGDTQYF
-	TRBV2	-	TRBJ1-2	TGTGCCAGCAGTGAAGCGCGGAGCTACCGGGGCTACACCTTC	CASSEARSYRGYTF
-	TRBV6-5	-	TRBJ1-4	TGTGCCAGCACCGATAGGCGGCCGAATGAAAAACTGTTTTTT	CASTDRRPNEKLFF
-	TRBV7-8	-	TRBJ1-5	TGTGCCAGCAGCTTTGGTCCCCGACAGTCGAACCATCAGCCCCAGCATTTT	CASSFGPRQSNHQPQHF
TRBD1	TRBV12-3/TRBV12-4	-	TRBJ1-1	TGTGCCAGCAGTTCGGGACAGGGTATGGCTTTCTTT	CASSSGQGMAFF
-	TRBV6-5	-	TRBJ2-7	TGTGCCAGCAGATCTGCAGCGGACTGGGAGCAGTACTTC	CASRSAADWEQYF
TRBD2	TRBV10-3	-	TRBJ2-1	TGTGCCATCAGTGGATGGACTAGCGGGAGCGATGAGCAGTTCTTC	CAISGWTSGSDEQFF
-	TRBV5-5	once	TRBJ1-6	TGTGCCAGCAGCCTCCTCCAGGGGATCAATTCACCCCTCCACTTT	CASSLLQGINSPLHF
-	TRBV24-1	-	TRBJ2-7	TGTGCCACCAGTGAGACCGGGACACACTACGAGCAGTACTTC	CATSETGTHYEQYF
TRBD2	TRBV11-1	-	TRBJ2-7	TGTGCCAGCAGCTTAGAAGCGGGAGGATACGAGCAGTACTTC	CASSLEAGGYEQYF
-	TRBV18	-	TRBJ1-2	TGTGCCAGCGCGGGGCCCGGTGGCTACACCTTC	CASAGPGGYTF
-	TRBV6-2/TRBV6-3	-	TRBJ2-1	TGTGCCAGCAGTTTTAGAGGAGGTGAGCAGTTCTTC	CASSFRGGEQFF
-	TRBV6-2/TRBV6-3	-	TRBJ1-2	TGTGCCAGCAGCCAACCCGAGTTTCCGATACCCTATGGCTACACCTTC	CASSQPEFPIPYGYTF
TRBD1	TRBV11-2	-	TRBJ2-7	TGTGCCAGCAGCTCCCTAAGGGGGCGTTCTCCCTACGAGCAGTACTTC	CASSSLRGRSPYEQYF
TRBD2	TRBV5-6	-	TRBJ2-3	TGTGCCAGCAGCTTGGGCGGGCTAGCGGGCACAGATACGCAGTATTTT	CASSLGGLAGTDTQYF
TRBD2	TRBV5-4	-	TRBJ2-1	TGTGCCAGCAGCCTAAGGACTAGCGGGGGGGATGAGCAGTTCTTC	CASSLRTSGGDEQFF
TRBD2	TRBV9	-	TRBJ2-1	TGTGCCAGCAGCCCTACCGGGACTAGCGGGGGGGTTATCAGCTCCTACAATGAGCAGTTCTTC	CASSPTGTSGGVISSYNEQFF
TRBD1	TRBV5-4	-	TRBJ1-4	TGTGCCAGCAGCTTTGGACAGGCGAATGAAAAACTGTTTTTT	CASSFGQANEKLFF
TRBD2	TRBV9	-	TRBJ2-5	TGTGCCAGCAGCGTAGGAGCGGGAGAGGTGGAGACCCAGTACTTC	CASSVGAGEVETQYF
TRBD1	TRBV6-5	-	TRBJ1-6	TGTGCCAGCAGCTCCCGGGACAGTTATAATTCACCCCTCCACTTT	CASSSRDSYNSPLHF
-	TRBV11-3	-	TRBJ2-5	TGTGCCAGCAGCTTAGATAGTCGGGAGACCCAGTACTTC	CASSLDSRETQYF
-	TRBV27	-	TRBJ1-1	TGTGCCAGCAGTTTATTCGGGGGGAACACTGAAGCTTTCTTT	CASSLFGGNTEAFF
-	TRBV19	-	TRBJ1-2	TGTGCCAGTAGGGAGACAGGCCGAATATTTAACTATGGCTACACCTTC	CASRETGRIFNYGYTF
TRBD2	TRBV5-4	-	TRBJ2-7	TGTGCCAGCAGCCTCACTAGCGGGGGTTCCTACGAGCAGTACTTC	CASSLTSGGSYEQYF
TRBD1	TRBV11-2	-	TRBJ2-7	TGTGCCAGCAGCTTCGGACAGGGATACTACGAGCAGTACTTC	CASSFGQGYYEQYF
TRBD2	TRBV3-1/TRBV3-2	few	TRBJ2-1	TGTGCCAGCAGCCAACATGCCTGGACTAGCGGGAGTGTGGGTGAGCAGTTCTTC	CASSQHAWTSGSVGEQFF
-	TRBV5-5	-	TRBJ2-3	TGTGCCAGCAGCTTGGACTTTTTAGATACGCAGTATTTT	CASSLDFLDTQYF
-	TRBV11-2	-	TRBJ1-2	TGTGCCAGCAGCTTATCCGGGGGAGTCCTGGGCTACACCTTC	CASSLSGGVLGYTF